Listed below are T cell receptor beta chains from one sample, sequenced in a study of OX40 agonist ivuxolimab in advanced cancers. This table comes from immunoSEQ multiplex PCR, and its TCRdb copy is limited to in-frame clones, with some not included. The sample yields about 61,000 clones, approximately 86% seen once. The starting material was CD4+ or CD8+ T cells sorted from blood, obtained in a trial of the OX40 agonist ivuxolimab. The receptor set was obtained from an adult with an advanced solid tumor such as melanoma, head and neck, liver or kidney cancer. The CDR3 runs from the conserved cysteine through the conserved F or W. Each record gives: J gene, V gene, clone size, D gene, CDR3 DNA, CDR3 protein. The D gene is left open where the match is weak. Clone size is shown for a subset of rows, as once, few, many or a class of expanded clone.

TRBJ1-2,TRBV6-1,few,.,TGTGCCAGCAGTGAAGTCTTGACTCGGGCGGGCTATGGCTACACCTTC,CASSEVLTRAGYGYTF
TRBJ2-1,TRBV11-3,.,.,TGTGCCAGCAGCTTAGGGGGGACAAGCTCCTACAATGAGCAGTTCTTC,CASSLGGTSSYNEQFF
TRBJ1-4,TRBV7-8,few,TRBD1,TGTGCCAGCAGCCCAACCCGACAGGGGGCGCGAGAAAAACTGTTTTTT,CASSPTRQGAREKLFF
TRBJ2-2,TRBV15,.,.,TGTGCCACCAGCCACCGGAGGGCCCTCAGTACCGGGGAGCTGTTTTTT,CATSHRRALSTGELFF
TRBJ2-7,TRBV4-2,.,.,TGTGCCAGCAGCCAAGACCTGGGGTCCTACGAGCAGTACTTC,CASSQDLGSYEQYF
TRBJ2-7,TRBV6-5,.,.,TGTGCCAGCAGTTACGATGGAAGGGTCCGAGACGAGCAGTACTTC,CASSYDGRVRDEQYF
TRBJ2-7,TRBV2,.,.,TGTGCCAGCAGTGGGGCGGCTGTCAGCCCCTACGAGCAGTACTTC,CASSGAAVSPYEQYF
TRBJ2-7,TRBV28,.,.,TGTGCCAGCAGAAACTTAGGGGACGGAGGCCGCTACGAGCAGTACTTC,CASRNLGDGGRYEQYF
TRBJ1-3,TRBV7-8,.,.,TGTGCCAGCAGCTTGGGAGGGTCTGGAAACACCATATATTTT,CASSLGGSGNTIYF
TRBJ2-4,TRBV7-8,.,.,TGTGCCAGCAGCTTAGTATCCGGGGGACTTAACATTCAGTACTTC,CASSLVSGGLNIQYF
TRBJ2-2,TRBV11-2,.,.,TGTGCCAGCACCGCGTTAGGGAGCGCCGGGGAGCTGTTTTTT,CASTALGSAGELFF
TRBJ2-7,TRBV7-9,few,.,TGTGCCAGCAGCTTAGATACGGGGACGAACGAGCAGTACTTC,CASSLDTGTNEQYF
TRBJ1-6,TRBV25-1,.,.,TGTGCCAGCAGTGAATATCAGGGGAGTAATTCACCCCTCCACTTT,CASSEYQGSNSPLHF
TRBJ2-3,TRBV7-2,.,.,TGTGCCAGCAGCTTAGACAAGAGTAGCACAGATACGCAGTATTTT,CASSLDKSSTDTQYF
TRBJ1-3,TRBV11-2,.,.,TGTGCCAGCAGCTTAGGAGGGGCGAGAGGAAACACCATATATTTT,CASSLGGARGNTIYF
TRBJ1-3,TRBV30,few,.,TGTGCCTGGAGTGCGCAGGGCGGAAACACCATATATTTT,CAWSAQGGNTIYF
TRBJ1-5,TRBV6-1,.,TRBD1,TGTGCCAGCAGTCCTGGACAGGACAATCAGCCCCAGCATTTT,CASSPGQDNQPQHF
TRBJ1-1,TRBV30,.,TRBD1,TGTGCCTGGAGTACTTCATCCGGGACAGGGGACACTGAAGCTTTCTTT,CAWSTSSGTGDTEAFF
TRBJ2-2,TRBV18,.,.,TGTGCCAGCTCAACGGTAGGGAGGAACACCGGGGAGCTGTTTTTT,CASSTVGRNTGELFF
TRBJ1-1,TRBV7-9,.,TRBD1,TGTGCCAGCAGCCCCACAGGGGCGAACACTGAAGCTTTCTTT,CASSPTGANTEAFF
TRBJ2-3,TRBV7-6,.,.,TGTGCCAGCAGTCCCCAAAGCTCCTCAGGGACGCAGTATTTT,CASSPQSSSGTQYF
TRBJ2-3,TRBV10-3,.,TRBD1,TGTGCCATCAGGGAAACAGGGGAAGATACGCAGTATTTT,CAIRETGEDTQYF
TRBJ2-5,TRBV2,.,.,TGTGCCTCGGGAAGGGGGATGAAAGAGACCCAGTACTTC,CASGRGMKETQYF
TRBJ1-3,TRBV5-1,.,.,TGCGCCAGCAGCTTGGAATCCTCTGGAAACACCATATATTTT,CASSLESSGNTIYF
TRBJ1-5,TRBV4-1,few,.,TGCGCCAGCAGCCAAGGGCTTTTTGGGTTTAGCAATCAGCCCCAGCATTTT,CASSQGLFGFSNQPQHF
TRBJ2-1,TRBV10-3,.,TRBD2,TGTGCCATCGTGGATCCAGCGGGAGTAGACAATGAGCAGTTCTTC,CAIVDPAGVDNEQFF
TRBJ2-1,TRBV11-2,.,.,TGTGCCAGCAGCTTGCTAGGTGAGCAGTTCTTC,CASSLLGEQFF
TRBJ1-5,TRBV5-6,.,.,TGTGCCAGCAGACGACAGTTAAGCAATCAGCCCCAGCATTTT,CASRRQLSNQPQHF
TRBJ1-5,TRBV7-2,.,TRBD1,TGTGCCAGCAGCCCCGGGACAGGGGGCCTCCAGCATTTT,CASSPGTGGLQHF
TRBJ1-2,TRBV6-5,once,.,TGTGCCAGCCGCCTGGGCAGGGACTATGGCTACACCTTC,CASRLGRDYGYTF
TRBJ2-1,TRBV5-1,once,.,TGCGCCAGCAGCTTGGTACCGGGACGGTCGATCAATGAGCAGTTCTTC,CASSLVPGRSINEQFF
TRBJ1-2,TRBV18,once,.,TGTGCCAGCTCACCCCCGGAAACATCTGGCTACACCTTC,CASSPPETSGYTF
TRBJ1-1,TRBV10-2,few,.,TGCGCCAGCAGTGGTAACACTGAAGCTTTCTTT,CASSGNTEAFF
TRBJ1-1,TRBV5-5,.,.,TGTGCCAGCAGCCGCAACAGGTCCCTGAACACTGAAGCTTTCTTT,CASSRNRSLNTEAFF
TRBJ1-4,TRBV21-1,.,.,TGTGCCAGCAGCAAAGCTCGCAATGAAAAACTGTTTTTT,CASSKARNEKLFF
TRBJ1-1,TRBV11-3,.,.,TGTGCCAGCAGCTTATTCTGGACAAGCCGTCGGGCTGAAGCTTTCTTT,CASSLFWTSRRAEAFF